Shown below are 14 T cell receptor beta chains from a single sample sequenced in a study of T cells in Graves' hyperthyroidism and ophthalmopathy. Using RNA transcripts as the source, TCR beta CDR3 regions were amplified. HTBI primers were employed in a first-round RT-PCR of the TCR CDR3. TCRdb re-derived calls from the multiplex PCR reads in MiXCR, one entry per CDR3 protein. The sample carries about 420,000 distinct CDR3 sequences, 15% to 18% recorded once. Source material: blood. The receptors were sampled from a young woman with Graves' hyperthyroidism.

This clonotype appeared a few times. A much bigger clone sits one base away, suggesting this may be a read error. The chain is built from TRBV12-3 or TRBV12-4 and TRBJ2-1, with 12 bases fitting TRBD2. This CDR3 region has 15 residues. CDR3 protein: CASSWTSGAYNEQLF. As DNA, the CDR3 is TGTGCCAGCAGTTGGACTAGCGGGGCCTACAATGAGCAGCTCTTC.

On this clonotype itself: This may stem from a read error, because a much larger clone lies one nucleotide away. The genes are TRBV12-3 or TRBV12-4 and TRBJ2-7; D possibly corresponds to TRBD1 (5 bases). This CDR3 has 15 residues. V was trimmed by 8 bases and J by 3 bases, leaving 20 bases between them. This CDR3 is CASGRTGGGFYEQYF. The DNA for the CDR3 is TGTGCCAGCGGTCGAACAGGCGGCGGTTTCTACGAGCAGTACTTC.

This clonotype turned up a few times. In nucleotides, the CDR3 is TGTGCCAGTTATGGCGGGGGTGGTGAGACCCAGTACTTC. It translates to CASYGGGGETQYF. V gene TRBV7-6 combines with J gene TRBJ2-5, with 7 bases matching TRBD2. This CDR3 is built from 13 residues. From germline, CDR1 is SGHVS and CDR2 FNYEAQ. Trimming took 9 bases from V and 5 from J; bases not matched to a gene: 9. The entire variable domain, with the rest obtained from reference TRBV7-6 and TRBJ2-5, is as follows: GAGVSQSPRYKVTKRGQDVALRCDPISGHVSLYWYRQALGQGPEFLTYFNYEAQQDKSGLPNDRFSAERPEGSISTLTIQRTEQRDSAMYRCASYGGGGETQYFGPGTRLLVL.

This chain joins TRBV19 and TRBJ2-2; possibly TRBD2 for D (5 bases). The CDR3 has 15 amino acids. Trimming took 5 bases from V and 2 from J, leaving 12 bases between them. Germline CDR1 reads LNHDA; CDR2 reads SQIVND (reference sequence). In nucleotides, the CDR3 is TGTGCCAGTAGTTCAAGACGGGAAAACACCGGGGAGCTGTTTTTT. It encodes CASSSRRENTGELFF. Full variable domain (rest looked up from reference TRBV19 and TRBJ2-2): DGGITQSPKYLFRKEGQNVTLSCEQNLNHDAMYWYRQDPGQGLRLIYYSQIVNDFQKGDIAEGYSVSREKKESFPLTVTSAQKNPTAFYLCASSSRRENTGELFFGEGSRLTVL.

Ten or more counts support this clonotype. This chain joins TRBV11-1 and TRBJ1-6; 9 bases fit TRBD1. The J segment lost 10 bases and the V segment lost 0 bases, leaving 4 bases of the junction unmatched. The CDR3 is 15 amino acids. Per germline, CDR1 SGHAT and CDR2 FQDESV (reference sequence). The CDR3 sequence is CASSLASGQGSPLHF. The CDR3 DNA sequence: TGTGCCAGCAGCTTAGCGTCGGGACAGGGCTCACCCCTCCACTTT. Filled out from reference TRBV11-1 and TRBJ1-6, the complete variable domain reads EAEVAQSPRYKITEKSQAVAFWCDPISGHATLYWYRQILGQGPELLVQFQDESVVDDSQLPKDRFSAERLKGVDSTLKIQPAELGDSAMYLCASSLASGQGSPLHFGNGTRLTVT.

This clonotype has at least ten counts. For the CDR3, the DNA is TGTGCCAGCAGCCCGGGACTCCGGGCAGATACGCAGTATTTT. It codes for CASSPGLRADTQYF. V usage is TRBV12-3 or TRBV12-4 and J usage is TRBJ2-3, with TRBD2 as a possible D gene (6 bases). With 6 bases removed from V and 4 bases from J, the gap between germline ends came to 14 bases. The CDR3 runs 14 residues.

This clonotype appeared many times. This rearrangement joins TRBV3-1 to TRBJ1-2, with D perhaps TRBD1 (5 bases). V gave up 0 bases and J gave up 7 bases, with 18 bases separating them. This CDR3 comprises 16 residues. In germline, CDR1 is LGHDT, CDR2 YNNKEL (reference sequence). CDR3 sequence reads: CASSQEDGAGLGGYTF. In DNA, the CDR3 is TGTGCCAGCAGCCAAGAGGACGGGGCGGGATTGGGTGGCTACACCTTC.

This clonotype occurred many times. The V call is TRBV3-1, the J call TRBJ2-1; D gene ambiguous. This CDR3 has 15 residues. V was clipped by 4 bases and J by 2 bases, with 12 bases between them. The germline gives CDR1 LGHDT, CDR2 YNNKEL (reference sequence). The CDR3 region is CASSLIGVPYNEQFF. The CDR3 bases are TGTGCCAGCAGCCTGATTGGGGTTCCCTACAATGAGCAGTTCTTC.

J is TRBJ1-2 and V is TRBV3-1; 10 bases map to TRBD1. In germline, CDR1 is LGHDT, CDR2 YNNKEL (reference sequence). This CDR3 comprises 15 residues. V gave up 4 bases and J gave up 4 bases; unmatched junction bases: 6. Written as DNA, the CDR3 is TGTGCCAGCAGCCTCCAGGACAGGGGGGTCTATGGCTACACCTTC. Protein sequence: CASSLQDRGVYGYTF.

This clonotype was recorded at least ten times. The chain is built from TRBV12-5 and TRBJ2-5; 7 bases map to TRBD1. CDR3 size: 13 residues. The germline V gene has CDR1 LGHNT and CDR2 FRNRAP. Trimming removed 5 bases from V and 7 bases from J; junction bases left unmatched: 7. In DNA, the CDR3 is TGTGCTAGTGGTCGACAGGGATTGGGGACCCAGTACTTC. This sequence encodes CASGRQGLGTQYF.

This clonotype has a count of ten or more. The V gene is TRBV7-3, the J gene TRBJ2-3, with D possibly being TRBD1 or TRBD2 (5 bases each). The germline CDR1 and CDR2 sequences are SGHTA and FQGTGA. This CDR3 is built from 15 residues. Trimming pared 5 bases from V and 9 bases from J, leaving 21 bases between. Written as DNA, the CDR3 is TGTGCCAGCAGCCCCGGGATGGGCGGTTCAGGGACGCAGTATTTT. It is translated as CASSPGMGGSGTQYF.

This clonotype has ten or more counts. V is TRBV11-3 and J is TRBJ2-3, with unresolved D. The CDR3 contains 11 residues. V was pared by 4 bases and J by 5 bases, with 4 bases between. In germline, CDR1 is SGHNT, CDR2 YENEEA. The CDR3 DNA is TGTGCCAGCAGCTATAGAGATACGCAGTATTTT. Its translation: CASSYRDTQYF.

This clonotype was found a few times. J is TRBJ2-7 and V is TRBV5-6; D might be TRBD2 (6 bases). The CDR3 is made up of 14 amino acids. The germline V gene encodes CDR1 SGHDT and CDR2 YYEEEE. V lost 6 bases, J lost 3 bases, and 16 bases lay in between. CDR3 sequence reads: CASTRGGGVYEQYF. Written as DNA, the CDR3 is TGTGCCAGCACCCGAGGAGGAGGGGTCTACGAGCAGTACTTC.

The table lists this clonotype with many counts. The chain links TRBV10-3 to TRBJ2-7, with 10 bases aligning to TRBD2. The germline gives CDR1 ENHRY, CDR2 SYGVKD. The CDR3 consists of 13 residues. J gave up 4 bases and V 8 bases, and 5 bases lay outside the gene matches. The DNA for the CDR3 is TGTGCCATCCGTGGTAGCGGGGGGTACGAGCAGTACTTC. Encoded protein: CAIRGSGGYEQYF.